This is a list of T cell receptor beta chains from one sample in a study of T-cell reconstitution after alpha-beta-depleted transplantation in children. TCRdb re-called the PCR reads with MiXCR, one entry per CDR3 protein. The sample shows about 980,000 distinct CDR3 sequences, around 30% of them seen only once. The sample consisted of PBMCs, mostly from graft donor cells, taken 360 days after TCRalphabeta/CD19-depleted stem cell transplant. These receptors were collected from a boy under two years old who had a stem cell transplant for SCID, so the T cells may come from the graft donor. CDR3s include the opening cysteine and the closing phenylalanine or tryptophan. Each record gives: CDR3 length, J gene, clone size, D gene, V gene, CDR3 DNA, CDR3 protein. The D gene is left open where the match is weak. Only part of the rows carry a size: once, few, many, or a class if the clone is expanded.

CDR3 length: 11; J gene: TRBJ1-5; clone size: -; D gene: -; V gene: TRBV20-1; CDR3 DNA: TGCAGTGCTAGAGATCTTAAGACCCAGCATTTT; CDR3 protein: CSARDLKTQHF
CDR3 length: 16; J gene: TRBJ2-5; clone size: -; D gene: -; V gene: TRBV2; CDR3 DNA: TGTGCCAGCAGTCTCTTACGGTCAGCCCTACAAGAGACCCAGTACTTC; CDR3 protein: CASSLLRSALQETQYF
CDR3 length: 12; J gene: TRBJ2-7; clone size: -; D gene: -; V gene: TRBV10-3; CDR3 DNA: TGTGCCATCAGTGTGCTGGGACACGAGCAGTACTTC; CDR3 protein: CAISVLGHEQYF
CDR3 length: 16; J gene: TRBJ1-1; clone size: few; D gene: -; V gene: TRBV28; CDR3 DNA: TGTGCCAGCAGTGACACCGGACGGAGACCGAACACTGAAGCTTTCTTT; CDR3 protein: CASSDTGRRPNTEAFF
CDR3 length: 16; J gene: TRBJ2-7; clone size: few; D gene: TRBD2; V gene: TRBV5-1; CDR3 DNA: TGCGCCAGCAGCAAAGGGACTAGCGGGCTCTCCTACGAGCAGTACTTC; CDR3 protein: CASSKGTSGLSYEQYF
CDR3 length: 13; J gene: TRBJ1-1; clone size: few; D gene: -; V gene: TRBV10-3; CDR3 DNA: TGTGCCATCAAAGGCAGCCTGAACACTGAAGCTTTCTTT; CDR3 protein: CAIKGSLNTEAFF
CDR3 length: 14; J gene: TRBJ2-1; clone size: many; D gene: TRBD1; V gene: TRBV28; CDR3 DNA: TGTGCCAGTCAGGACAGGGAGCCTTACAATGAGCAGTTCTTC; CDR3 protein: CASQDREPYNEQFF
CDR3 length: 14; J gene: TRBJ2-6; clone size: -; D gene: -; V gene: TRBV20-1; CDR3 DNA: TGCAGTGCTAGAGCCCCATCGGGGGCCAACGTCCTGACTTTC; CDR3 protein: CSARAPSGANVLTF
CDR3 length: 12; J gene: TRBJ2-5; clone size: -; D gene: -; V gene: TRBV6-2/TRBV6-3; CDR3 DNA: TGTGCCAGCAAGGTAGCGCAAGAGACCCAGTACTTC; CDR3 protein: CASKVAQETQYF
CDR3 length: 16; J gene: TRBJ2-5; clone size: -; D gene: -; V gene: TRBV5-1; CDR3 DNA: TGCGCCAGCAGCTTAATCGTCAGTCGGGCGTTGGAGACCCAGTACTTC; CDR3 protein: CASSLIVSRALETQYF
CDR3 length: 13; J gene: TRBJ1-1; clone size: -; D gene: -; V gene: TRBV7-9; CDR3 DNA: TGTGCCAGCAGCCCCCACAGTAGCACTGAAGCTTTCTTT; CDR3 protein: CASSPHSSTEAFF
CDR3 length: 16; J gene: TRBJ2-2; clone size: -; D gene: -; V gene: TRBV11-1; CDR3 DNA: TGTGCCAGCAGCTCCGCGGGGGCCCTGAACACCGGGGAGCTGTTTTTT; CDR3 protein: CASSSAGALNTGELFF
CDR3 length: 19; J gene: TRBJ2-2; clone size: -; D gene: -; V gene: TRBV14; CDR3 DNA: TGTGCCAGCAGCCGCACCCTGGGGAGGGGGCGAGTGAGCACCGGGGAGCTGTTTTTT; CDR3 protein: CASSRTLGRGRVSTGELFF
CDR3 length: 17; J gene: TRBJ2-6; clone size: few; D gene: -; V gene: TRBV3-1; CDR3 DNA: TGTGCCAGCAGCCAAGAGTGGGGCGTCTCTGGGGCCAACGTCCTGACTTTC; CDR3 protein: CASSQEWGVSGANVLTF
CDR3 length: 19; J gene: TRBJ1-5; clone size: -; D gene: TRBD1; V gene: TRBV3-1; CDR3 DNA: TGTACCAGCAGCCCAAGGGTTGGGACAGGCCATATAGAGAATCAGCCCCAGCATTTT; CDR3 protein: CTSSPRVGTGHIENQPQHF
CDR3 length: 16; J gene: TRBJ2-3; clone size: few; D gene: -; V gene: TRBV20-1; CDR3 DNA: TGCAGTGCAAGTCCCGACTTGTCACCTAGCACAGATACGCAGTATTTT; CDR3 protein: CSASPDLSPSTDTQYF
CDR3 length: 15; J gene: TRBJ2-1; clone size: -; D gene: -; V gene: TRBV7-2; CDR3 DNA: TGTGCCAGCAGCTTAGGACCCGTGGGTAGCAATGAGCAGTTCTTC; CDR3 protein: CASSLGPVGSNEQFF
CDR3 length: 14; J gene: TRBJ2-1; clone size: few; D gene: -; V gene: TRBV25-1; CDR3 DNA: TGTGCCAGCAGTGAGCCTACGGGGTACAATGAGCAGTTCTTC; CDR3 protein: CASSEPTGYNEQFF
CDR3 length: 12; J gene: TRBJ1-2; clone size: few; D gene: -; V gene: TRBV25-1; CDR3 DNA: TGTGCCAGCGCAGACACGATCTATGGCTACACCTTC; CDR3 protein: CASADTIYGYTF
CDR3 length: 14; J gene: TRBJ2-2; clone size: -; D gene: TRBD2; V gene: TRBV12-3/TRBV12-4; CDR3 DNA: TGTGCCAGCCAGCGGGGGGCTGGCACCGGGGAGCTGTTTTTT; CDR3 protein: CASQRGAGTGELFF
CDR3 length: 18; J gene: TRBJ2-1; clone size: -; D gene: TRBD2; V gene: TRBV7-6; CDR3 DNA: TGTGCCAGCAGCCCACCCCGACTAGCGGGCTTCTCCTACAATGAGCAGTTCTTC; CDR3 protein: CASSPPRLAGFSYNEQFF
CDR3 length: 15; J gene: TRBJ1-1; clone size: -; D gene: TRBD1; V gene: TRBV30; CDR3 DNA: TGTGCCTGGAGTGTGTTGGACAGGGAATACACTGAAGCTTTCTTT; CDR3 protein: CAWSVLDREYTEAFF
CDR3 length: 15; J gene: TRBJ2-1; clone size: few; D gene: -; V gene: TRBV20-1; CDR3 DNA: TGCAGTGCTAGAGATTCCGGGGGAGCCTACAATGAGCAGTTCTTC; CDR3 protein: CSARDSGGAYNEQFF
CDR3 length: 12; J gene: TRBJ2-1; clone size: few; D gene: -; V gene: TRBV29-1; CDR3 DNA: TGCAGCGTTTCGGACGGGGCCAATGAGCAGTTCTTC; CDR3 protein: CSVSDGANEQFF
CDR3 length: 12; J gene: TRBJ2-7; clone size: -; D gene: -; V gene: TRBV7-2; CDR3 DNA: TGTGCCAGCAGCTTAGCGGCCCAGCTTCCAAATTTC; CDR3 protein: CASSLAAQLPNF
CDR3 length: 10; J gene: TRBJ2-1; clone size: -; D gene: -; V gene: TRBV20-1; CDR3 DNA: TGCAGTGCCCGAGCAGTTGAGCAGTTCTTC; CDR3 protein: CSARAVEQFF
CDR3 length: 13; J gene: TRBJ2-7; clone size: few; D gene: -; V gene: TRBV5-6; CDR3 DNA: TGTGCCAGCAGCTTGGACCCTCGCTACGAGCAGTACTTC; CDR3 protein: CASSLDPRYEQYF
CDR3 length: 16; J gene: TRBJ2-4; clone size: once; D gene: -; V gene: TRBV20-1; CDR3 DNA: TGCAGTGCTAGGACCCAGACAGAGATAGCCAAAAACATTCAGTACTTC; CDR3 protein: CSARTQTEIAKNIQYF
CDR3 length: 14; J gene: TRBJ1-6; clone size: few; D gene: -; V gene: TRBV10-3; CDR3 DNA: TGTGCCATCAGGGACCGGGGTTCAAGCTCACCCCTCCACTTT; CDR3 protein: CAIRDRGSSSPLHF
CDR3 length: 16; J gene: TRBJ2-2; clone size: -; D gene: TRBD1; V gene: TRBV12-3/TRBV12-4; CDR3 DNA: TGTGCCAGCAGTTTTAAGAGGACAGGCGCCACCGGGGAGCTGTTTTTT; CDR3 protein: CASSFKRTGATGELFF
CDR3 length: 14; J gene: TRBJ1-2; clone size: few; D gene: -; V gene: TRBV12-3/TRBV12-4; CDR3 DNA: TGTGCCAGCAGTCGCAGGCCCACTAACTATGGCTACACCTTC; CDR3 protein: CASSRRPTNYGYTF
CDR3 length: 17; J gene: TRBJ2-5; clone size: -; D gene: TRBD2; V gene: TRBV5-6; CDR3 DNA: TGTGCCAGCAGCTTGGAGAGAGCGGGGAACCTTCAAGAGACCCAGTACTTC; CDR3 protein: CASSLERAGNLQETQYF
CDR3 length: 17; J gene: TRBJ2-7; clone size: few; D gene: -; V gene: TRBV5-1; CDR3 DNA: TGCGCCAGCAGCTTGGGAGTTCGAGGCACAGGGTCGTGGGAGCAGTACTTC; CDR3 protein: CASSLGVRGTGSWEQYF
CDR3 length: 14; J gene: TRBJ2-5; clone size: -; D gene: -; V gene: TRBV4-1; CDR3 DNA: TGCGCCAGCAGCCACTTGACAGAGCAAAAGACCCAGTACTTC; CDR3 protein: CASSHLTEQKTQYF
CDR3 length: 15; J gene: TRBJ2-1; clone size: -; D gene: -; V gene: TRBV20-1; CDR3 DNA: TGCAGTGCTAGAGTTTCGGCTAGCTTATACAATGAGCAGTTCTTC; CDR3 protein: CSARVSASLYNEQFF
CDR3 length: 15; J gene: TRBJ2-7; clone size: -; D gene: -; V gene: TRBV4-1; CDR3 DNA: TGCGCCAGCAGCCCTGGCCCGGGGCACCCCTACGAGCAGTACTTC; CDR3 protein: CASSPGPGHPYEQYF
CDR3 length: 15; J gene: TRBJ1-5; clone size: few; D gene: TRBD1; V gene: TRBV5-1; CDR3 DNA: TGCGCCAGCAGCGAACAGGGGAGGGACAATCAGCCCCAGCATTTT; CDR3 protein: CASSEQGRDNQPQHF
CDR3 length: 14; J gene: TRBJ1-2; clone size: few; D gene: -; V gene: TRBV20-1; CDR3 DNA: TGCAGTGCTAGTACTCTTCCAGGGTACCATGGCTACACCTTC; CDR3 protein: CSASTLPGYHGYTF
CDR3 length: 16; J gene: TRBJ2-1; clone size: -; D gene: -; V gene: TRBV7-2; CDR3 DNA: TGTGCCAGCAGCTTAGGGGGCAGGACTTATTACAATGAGCAGTTCTTC; CDR3 protein: CASSLGGRTYYNEQFF
CDR3 length: 13; J gene: TRBJ2-1; clone size: few; D gene: TRBD1; V gene: TRBV4-1; CDR3 DNA: TGCGCCAGCAGACCGACAGGGTCCAATGAGCAGTTCTTC; CDR3 protein: CASRPTGSNEQFF
CDR3 length: 16; J gene: TRBJ2-3; clone size: -; D gene: -; V gene: TRBV7-2; CDR3 DNA: TGTGCCAGCAGCTTAGTATCGGGGGCTGGCATAGGTACGCAGTATTTT; CDR3 protein: CASSLVSGAGIGTQYF
CDR3 length: 15; J gene: TRBJ2-2; clone size: -; D gene: -; V gene: TRBV4-1; CDR3 DNA: TGCGCCAGCAGCCACCCCGGACCGTACACCGGGGAGCTGTTTTTT; CDR3 protein: CASSHPGPYTGELFF
CDR3 length: 15; J gene: TRBJ2-1; clone size: -; D gene: -; V gene: TRBV5-1; CDR3 DNA: TGCGCCAGCAGCGGGGACTCCTTCTCCTACAATGAGCAGTTCTTC; CDR3 protein: CASSGDSFSYNEQFF
CDR3 length: 17; J gene: TRBJ2-2; clone size: -; D gene: -; V gene: TRBV5-1; CDR3 DNA: TGCGCCAGCAGCTTGGGGGCCGGGACACCCAACACCGGGGAGCTGTTTTTT; CDR3 protein: CASSLGAGTPNTGELFF
CDR3 length: 15; J gene: TRBJ2-5; clone size: -; D gene: -; V gene: TRBV29-1; CDR3 DNA: TGCAGCGTTGAAGAAAGGCGAACTGCGGGGGAGACCCAGTACTTC; CDR3 protein: CSVEERRTAGETQYF
CDR3 length: 16; J gene: TRBJ2-2; clone size: few; D gene: -; V gene: TRBV19; CDR3 DNA: TGTGCCAGTAGTATGGGTCCGGGACAGAACACCGGGGAGCTGTTTTTT; CDR3 protein: CASSMGPGQNTGELFF
CDR3 length: 12; J gene: TRBJ1-1; clone size: -; D gene: -; V gene: TRBV7-9; CDR3 DNA: TGTGCCAGCAGCTTGGGCGGGGTAGGAGCTTTCTTT; CDR3 protein: CASSLGGVGAFF
CDR3 length: 14; J gene: TRBJ1-1; clone size: few; D gene: -; V gene: TRBV7-2; CDR3 DNA: TGTGCCAGCAGCTTAGGATTTGGGGGCACTGAAGCTTTCTTT; CDR3 protein: CASSLGFGGTEAFF